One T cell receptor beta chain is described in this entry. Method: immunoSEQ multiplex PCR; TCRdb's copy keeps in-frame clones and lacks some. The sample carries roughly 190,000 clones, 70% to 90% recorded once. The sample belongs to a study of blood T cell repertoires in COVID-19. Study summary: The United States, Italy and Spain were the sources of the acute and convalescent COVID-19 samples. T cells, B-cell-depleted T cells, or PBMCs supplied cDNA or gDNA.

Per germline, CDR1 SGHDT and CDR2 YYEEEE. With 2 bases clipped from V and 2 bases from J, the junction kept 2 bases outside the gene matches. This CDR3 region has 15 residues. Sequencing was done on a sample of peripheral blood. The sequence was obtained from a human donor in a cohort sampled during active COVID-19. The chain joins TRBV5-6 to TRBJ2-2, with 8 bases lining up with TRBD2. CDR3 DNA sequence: TGTGCCAGCAGCTTTGGGACTAGTAACACCGGGGAGCTGTTTTTT. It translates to CASSFGTSNTGELFF.